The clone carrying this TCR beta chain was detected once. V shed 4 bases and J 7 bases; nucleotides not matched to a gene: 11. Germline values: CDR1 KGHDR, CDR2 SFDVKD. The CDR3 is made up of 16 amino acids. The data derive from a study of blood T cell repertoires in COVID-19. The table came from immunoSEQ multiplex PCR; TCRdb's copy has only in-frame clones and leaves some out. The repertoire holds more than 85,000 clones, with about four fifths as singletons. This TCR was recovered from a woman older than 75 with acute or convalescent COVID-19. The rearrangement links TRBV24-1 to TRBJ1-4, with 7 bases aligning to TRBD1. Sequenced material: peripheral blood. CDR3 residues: CATSDPRGRRPEKLFF. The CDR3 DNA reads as TGTGCCACCAGTGACCCCAGGGGGAGAAGACCTGAAAAACTGTTTTTT.